The TCR beta chain described here comes from a study of vaccination and CD4 T cells after COVID-19. Study overall: Four females and six males made up the convalescents, two of whom were Hispanic. Two doses of either BNT162b2 or mRNA-1273 vaccine went to participants.

V shed 4 bases, J shed 7 bases, and the junction held 13 bases outside the gene matches. Germline CDR1 and CDR2: MNHNS and SASEGT. The CDR3 is 16 amino acids. This clonotype was counted only a few times. Its antigen remains unidentified. Findings of the study overall: Spike mono-reactivity was the property of 304 of 307 vaccine-specific clones in convalescent patients.

Regarding treatment: approximately 11-day PBMC culture with coronavirus spike peptide pools or control peptides (ViraFEST assay). The Oncomine TCR Beta short-read assay generated sequence data from the DNA of cultured CD4+ T cells. TCRdb redid the calling of the PCR reads with MiXCR, one entry per CDR3 protein. The table shows approximately 21,000 distinct CDR3 sequences, with 44% occurring only once. The sequenced sample was CD4+ T cells from blood, cultured in vitro, obtained before SARS-CoV-2 vaccination. The genes are TRBV6-1 and TRBJ2-5; 9 nucleotides align to TRBD1. The clonotype comes from a human donor who had recovered from COVID-19. This CDR3 is CASSAYQPRGQGTQYF. The CDR3, as DNA: TGTGCCAGCAGTGCGTACCAACCACGGGGACAGGGGACCCAGTACTTC.